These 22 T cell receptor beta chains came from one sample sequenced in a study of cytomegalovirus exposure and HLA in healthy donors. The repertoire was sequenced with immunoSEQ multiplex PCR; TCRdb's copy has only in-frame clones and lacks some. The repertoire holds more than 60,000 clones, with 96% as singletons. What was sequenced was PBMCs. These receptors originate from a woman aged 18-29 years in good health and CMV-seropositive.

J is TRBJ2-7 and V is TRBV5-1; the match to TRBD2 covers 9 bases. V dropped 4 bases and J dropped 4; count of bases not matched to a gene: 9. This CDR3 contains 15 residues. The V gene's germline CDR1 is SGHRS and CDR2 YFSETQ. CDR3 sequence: CASSPKAGGTYEQYF. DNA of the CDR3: TGCGCCAGCAGCCCCAAAGCGGGAGGTACGTACGAGCAGTACTTC.

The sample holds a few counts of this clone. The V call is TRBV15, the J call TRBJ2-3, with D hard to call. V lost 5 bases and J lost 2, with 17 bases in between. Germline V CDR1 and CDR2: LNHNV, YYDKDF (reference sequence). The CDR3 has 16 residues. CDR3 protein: CATSPQARPHTDTQYF. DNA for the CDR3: TGTGCCACCAGCCCTCAGGCAAGACCACACACAGATACGCAGTATTTT.

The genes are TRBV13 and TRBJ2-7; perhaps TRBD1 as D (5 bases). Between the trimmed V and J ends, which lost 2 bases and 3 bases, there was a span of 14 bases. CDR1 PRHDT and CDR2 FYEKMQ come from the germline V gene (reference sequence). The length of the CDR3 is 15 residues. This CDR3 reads CASSLRQPMGYEQYF. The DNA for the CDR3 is TGTGCCAGCAGCTTAAGACAGCCAATGGGCTACGAGCAGTACTTC.

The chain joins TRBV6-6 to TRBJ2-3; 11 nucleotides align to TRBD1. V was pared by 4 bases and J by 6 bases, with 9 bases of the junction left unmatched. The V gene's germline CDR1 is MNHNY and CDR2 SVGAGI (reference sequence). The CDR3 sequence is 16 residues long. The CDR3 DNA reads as TGTGCCAGCAGTTCCTCGGACAGGGGGCTAGGCGATACGCAGTATTTT. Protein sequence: CASSSSDRGLGDTQYF.

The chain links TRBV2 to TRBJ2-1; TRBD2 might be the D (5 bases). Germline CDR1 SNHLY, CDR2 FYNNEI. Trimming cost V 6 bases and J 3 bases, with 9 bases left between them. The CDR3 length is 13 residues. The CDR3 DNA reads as TGTGCCAGCAGGGAACGGGGCTACAATGAGCAGTTCTTC. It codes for CASRERGYNEQFF.

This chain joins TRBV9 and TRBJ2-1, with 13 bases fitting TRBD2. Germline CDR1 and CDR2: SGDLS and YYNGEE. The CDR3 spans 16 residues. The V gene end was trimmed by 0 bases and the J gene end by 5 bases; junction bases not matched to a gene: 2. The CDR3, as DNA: TGTGCCAGCAGCGTAGTACTAGCGGGAGGGAACAATGAGCAGTTCTTC. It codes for CASSVVLAGGNNEQFF.

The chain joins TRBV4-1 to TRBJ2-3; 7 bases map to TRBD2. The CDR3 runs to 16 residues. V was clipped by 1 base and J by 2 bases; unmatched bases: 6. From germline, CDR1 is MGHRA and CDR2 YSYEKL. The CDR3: CASSQGFGRYTDTQYF. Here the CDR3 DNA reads TGCGCCAGCAGCCAAGGGTTCGGGAGGTACACAGATACGCAGTATTTT.

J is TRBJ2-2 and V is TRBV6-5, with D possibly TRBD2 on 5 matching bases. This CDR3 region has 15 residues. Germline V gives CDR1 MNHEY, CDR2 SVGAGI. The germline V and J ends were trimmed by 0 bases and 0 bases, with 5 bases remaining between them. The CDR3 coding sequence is TGTGCCAGCAGTTACTCGGGAGCGAACACCGGGGAGCTGTTTTTT. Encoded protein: CASSYSGANTGELFF.

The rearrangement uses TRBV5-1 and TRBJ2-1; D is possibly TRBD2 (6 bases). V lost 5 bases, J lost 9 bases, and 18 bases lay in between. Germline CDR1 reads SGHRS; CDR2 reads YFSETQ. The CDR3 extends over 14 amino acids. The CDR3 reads CASSPLGSLGEQFF. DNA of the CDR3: TGCGCCAGCAGTCCCCTCGGGAGTCTAGGTGAGCAGTTCTTC. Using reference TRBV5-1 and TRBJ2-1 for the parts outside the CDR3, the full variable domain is KAGVTQTPRYLIKTRGQQVTLSCSPISGHRSVSWYQQTPGQGLQFLFEYFSETQRNKGNFPGRFSGRQFSNSRSEMNVSTLELGDSALYLCASSPLGSLGEQFFGPGTRLTVL.

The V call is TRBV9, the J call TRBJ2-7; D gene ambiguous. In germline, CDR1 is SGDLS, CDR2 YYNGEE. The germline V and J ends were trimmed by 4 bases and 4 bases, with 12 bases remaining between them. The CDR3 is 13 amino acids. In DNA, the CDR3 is TGTGCCAGCAGCCAAACTCCTAGTTACGAGCAGTACTTC. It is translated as CASSQTPSYEQYF.

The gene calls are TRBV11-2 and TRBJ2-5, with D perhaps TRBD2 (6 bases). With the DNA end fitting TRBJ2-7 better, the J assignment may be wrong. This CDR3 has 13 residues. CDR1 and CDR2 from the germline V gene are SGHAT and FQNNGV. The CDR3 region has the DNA TGTGCCAGCAGCGGGAAAGGGAGGTACGAGCAGTACTTC. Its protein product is CASSGKGRYEQYF.

For the CDR3, the DNA is TGTGCCTGGAGTGTACCCGACAAATATAATGAAAAACTGTTTTTT. Protein: CAWSVPDKYNEKLFF. This rearrangement joins TRBV30 to TRBJ1-4, with D hard to call. From germline, CDR1 is GTSNPN and CDR2 SVGIG (reference sequence). V lost 0 bases, J lost 4 bases, and 12 bases lay in between. The CDR3 is made up of 15 amino acids. Based on the CDR3 plus reference TRBV30 and TRBJ1-4, the full variable domain is SQTIHQWPATLVQPVGSPLSLECTVEGTSNPNLYWYRQAAGRGLQLLFYSVGIGQISSEVPQNLSASRPQDRQFILSSKKLLLSDSGFYLCAWSVPDKYNEKLFFGSGTQLSVL.

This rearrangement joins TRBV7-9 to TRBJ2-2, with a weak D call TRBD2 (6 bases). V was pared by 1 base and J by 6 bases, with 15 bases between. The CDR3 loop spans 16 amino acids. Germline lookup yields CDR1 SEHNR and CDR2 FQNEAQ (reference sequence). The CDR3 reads CASSLDGASVAGELFF. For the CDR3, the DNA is TGTGCCAGCAGCTTAGACGGAGCTAGCGTGGCCGGGGAGCTGTTTTTT.

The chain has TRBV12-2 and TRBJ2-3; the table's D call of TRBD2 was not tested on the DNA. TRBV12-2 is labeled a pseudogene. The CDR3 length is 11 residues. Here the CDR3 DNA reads TGTGCAAGTCGCTTACGAGATACGCAGTATTTT. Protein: CASRLRDTQYF.

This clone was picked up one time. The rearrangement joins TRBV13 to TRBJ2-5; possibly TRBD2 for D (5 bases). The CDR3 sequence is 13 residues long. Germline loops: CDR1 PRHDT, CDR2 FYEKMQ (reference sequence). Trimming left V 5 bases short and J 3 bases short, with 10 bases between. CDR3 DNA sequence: TGTGCCAGCAGCCTGGGAGCCGAAGAGACCCAGTACTTC. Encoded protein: CASSLGAEETQYF.

Here the CDR3 reads CASSPNQDRTDTQYF. CDR3 bases: TGTGCCAGCAGTCCAAACCAAGACAGGACAGATACGCAGTATTTT. V and J are TRBV27 and TRBJ2-3; the D gene is possibly TRBD1 (6 bases). Trimming took 5 bases from V and 3 from J, leaving 15 bases between them. The CDR3 is made up of 15 amino acids. The germline V gene has CDR1 MNHEY and CDR2 SMNVEV (reference sequence).

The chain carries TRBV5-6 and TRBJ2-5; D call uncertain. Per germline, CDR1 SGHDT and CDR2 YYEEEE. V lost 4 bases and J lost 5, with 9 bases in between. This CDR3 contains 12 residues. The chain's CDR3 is CASSVILETQYF. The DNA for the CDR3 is TGTGCCAGCAGCGTTATTCTGGAGACCCAGTACTTC.

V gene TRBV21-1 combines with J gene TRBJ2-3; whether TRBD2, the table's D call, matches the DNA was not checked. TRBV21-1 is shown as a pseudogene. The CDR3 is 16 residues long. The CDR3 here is CASSKGGLAYTDTQYF. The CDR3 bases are TGTGCCAGCAGCAAAGGGGGACTAGCTTACACAGATACGCAGTATTTT.

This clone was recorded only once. CDR3 bases: TGTGCCAGCAGCCCCGCTCAGGGGGGCACAGATACGCAGTATTTT. Amino acids: CASSPAQGGTDTQYF. The chain links TRBV11-3 to TRBJ2-3; TRBD1 matches at 7 bases. J gave up 1 base and V 5 bases, and 6 bases lay outside the gene matches. Germline loops: CDR1 SGHNT, CDR2 YENEEA. CDR3 length: 15 amino acids.

Here the CDR3 DNA reads TGTGCCAGCAGCGAGGGGGCTGGGCCTCTCTACGAGCAGTACTTC. It translates to CASSEGAGPLYEQYF. This chain uses TRBV9 with TRBJ2-7; 7 bases align to TRBD1. Germline CDR1 and CDR2: SGDLS and YYNGEE. The V and J ends lost 3 bases and 3 bases, in that order; junction bases with no gene match: 9. The CDR3 loop spans 15 amino acids.

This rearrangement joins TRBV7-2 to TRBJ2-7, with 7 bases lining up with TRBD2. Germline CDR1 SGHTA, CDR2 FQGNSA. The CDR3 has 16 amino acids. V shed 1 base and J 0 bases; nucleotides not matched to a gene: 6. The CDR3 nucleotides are TGTGCCAGCAGCTTAGTTTTAGCGGGTAACTCCTACGAGCAGTACTTC. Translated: CASSLVLAGNSYEQYF.

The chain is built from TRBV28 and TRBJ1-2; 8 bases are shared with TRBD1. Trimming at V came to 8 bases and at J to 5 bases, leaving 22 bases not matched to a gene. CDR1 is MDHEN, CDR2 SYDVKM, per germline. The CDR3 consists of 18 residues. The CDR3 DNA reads TGTGCCAGCGCCCCGACAGGGGTGGGCACCTATGGGGTTTATGGCTACACCTTC. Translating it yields CASAPTGVGTYGVYGYTF.